This TCR beta chain was documented in a study of blood T cells in healthy people across ages. Study-wide findings and caveats: The lack of PBMC sorting stopped any conclusive naive versus antigen-experienced comparison.

The second PCR ran about 6 to 11 cycles with a sample-barcoded 5' primer and J-beta primers. Each cDNA molecule received a tag from a template-switch adaptor that had 12 random nucleotides. TCRdb re-analysed the 5' RACE reads in MiXCR, keeping a single row per CDR3 protein. The data hold some 710,000 distinct CDR3 sequences, with about 46% observed a single time. For this clonotype: Its antigen is unidentified.

Each donor supplied around 10 milliliters of peripheral blood. Extraction of total RNA produced a minimum of 5.5 micrograms from each sample. The CDR3 consists of 16 residues. V was pared by 5 bases and J by 3 bases, with 20 bases between. Germline values: CDR1 SGHRS, CDR2 YFSETQ. Sequencing was carried out using blood. The sequence came from a man at least 80 years old in good health. The V and J genes are TRBV5-1 and TRBJ1-1, with a possible D match to TRBD1 (5 bases). CDR3 sequence reads: CASRGSGISVDTEAFF. The CDR3 DNA follows: TGCGCCAGCAGAGGATCAGGGATCTCCGTGGACACTGAAGCTTTCTTT. Full variable domain (remainder filled in from reference TRBV5-1 and TRBJ1-1): KAGVTQTPRYLIKTRGQQVTLSCSPISGHRSVSWYQQTPGQGLQFLFEYFSETQRNKGNFPGRFSGRQFSNSRSEMNVSTLELGDSALYLCASRGSGISVDTEAFFGQGTRLTVV.